The entry below gives a single TCR beta chain sequence along with its context. Its specificity is not known. The sample belongs to a study of T cells in localized non-small cell lung cancer. Study conclusions and caveats: Sequence data derive from only one tumor region, so heterogeneity remains possible. There were a median about 53 of the top 100 tumor clones appearing in adjacent lung. Compared with tumor, uninvolved adjacent lung displayed greater T cell clonality, ranking highest overall. There was an association of higher blood T cell density with longer overall survival.

Libraries were prepared by immunoSEQ multiplex PCR; TCRdb keeps only in-frame clonotypes and omits some of them. The data show tens of thousands of clones, roughly 87% seen once. Sequences were derived from peripheral blood, sampled before any cancer treatment. The receptor was isolated from a man between 40 and 69 years old with stage I squamous cell lung carcinoma.

This CDR3 reads CASSLGQVRGKTQYF. Here the CDR3 DNA reads TGTGCCAGCAGCTTAGGGCAGGTGCGGGGGAAGACCCAGTACTTC. This chain joins TRBV7-9 and TRBJ2-5; 7 bases line up with TRBD2. The CDR3 sequence is 15 residues long. Per the germline V gene, CDR1 is SEHNR and CDR2 is FQNEAQ (reference sequence). V dropped 1 base and J dropped 6; count of bases not matched to a gene: 8.